Detailed here is one TCR beta chain. These data originate in a study of cytomegalovirus exposure and HLA in healthy donors. TCRdb's copy holds only in-frame clones and misses some; the assay was immunoSEQ multiplex PCR. The sample carries about 98,000 clones, roughly nine tenths recorded once. Germline CDR1 is SGHTA and CDR2 is FQGNSA. The CDR3 contains 12 residues. Trimming took 4 bases from V and 6 from J, leaving 10 bases between them. The rearrangement uses TRBV7-2 and TRBJ2-7, with D possibly matching TRBD1 (5 bases). Source material: PBMCs. The TCR was taken from a man aged 18 to 29 in good health and CMV-seropositive. In DNA form, the CDR3 reads TGTGCCAGCAGCTATTACCAGGGCGAGCAGTACTTC. Its translation: CASSYYQGEQYF.